The 2 T cell receptor beta chains presented below share a single source sample, sequenced in a study of T cell repertoires in cytomegalovirus infection. These receptors have no identified antigens. Using its own MiXCR run on the reads, TCRdb lists one record per CDR3 protein. In the table there are some 800,000 distinct CDR3 sequences, 25% to 35% of which are singletons. The sequencing here drew on cultured CD8+ T cells from PBMCs, taken from culture after CMV antigen stimulation. These TCRs come from a human donor in good health (CMV status not recorded). Some clones in this sample may be carry-over from other donors' samples.

This clonotype was picked up many times. This sequence joins TRBV7-6 and TRBJ1-2; 7 bases map to TRBD1. Germline CDR1 is SGHVS and CDR2 is FNYEAQ. The J segment lost 6 bases and the V segment lost 4 bases, leaving 5 bases of the junction unmatched. The CDR3 spans 13 residues. CDR3 in amino acids: CASSSGQADGYTF. Here the CDR3 DNA reads TGTGCCAGCAGCTCAGGACAGGCAGATGGCTACACCTTC.

This clonotype has at least ten counts. The DNA for the CDR3 is TGTGCCAGCAGCTTGGGGGGCAGCCCGAACACTGAAGCTTTCTTT. Amino acids: CASSLGGSPNTEAFF. The chain carries TRBV7-2 and TRBJ1-1, with a weak D call TRBD1 (6 bases). The V gene lost 3 bases and the J gene lost 1 base, with 12 bases spanning the gap. This CDR3 spans 15 amino acids. Per germline, CDR1 SGHTA and CDR2 FQGNSA.